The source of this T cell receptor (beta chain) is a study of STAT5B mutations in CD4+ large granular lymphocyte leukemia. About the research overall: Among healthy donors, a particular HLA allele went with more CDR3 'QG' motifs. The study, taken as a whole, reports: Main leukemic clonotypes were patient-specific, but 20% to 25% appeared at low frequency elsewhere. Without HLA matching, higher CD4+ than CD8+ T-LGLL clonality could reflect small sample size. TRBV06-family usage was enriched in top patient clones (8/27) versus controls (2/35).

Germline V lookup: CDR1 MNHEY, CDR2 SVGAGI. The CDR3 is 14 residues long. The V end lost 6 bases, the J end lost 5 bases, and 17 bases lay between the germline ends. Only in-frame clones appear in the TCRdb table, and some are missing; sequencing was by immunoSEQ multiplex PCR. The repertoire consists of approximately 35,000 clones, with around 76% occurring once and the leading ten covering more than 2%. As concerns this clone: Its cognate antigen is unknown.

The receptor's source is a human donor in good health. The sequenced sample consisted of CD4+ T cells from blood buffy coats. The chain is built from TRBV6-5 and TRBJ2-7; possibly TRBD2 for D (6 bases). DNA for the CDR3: TGTGCCAGCAGAACCCTAGCGTGGGGGAACGAGCAGTACTTC. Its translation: CASRTLAWGNEQYF.